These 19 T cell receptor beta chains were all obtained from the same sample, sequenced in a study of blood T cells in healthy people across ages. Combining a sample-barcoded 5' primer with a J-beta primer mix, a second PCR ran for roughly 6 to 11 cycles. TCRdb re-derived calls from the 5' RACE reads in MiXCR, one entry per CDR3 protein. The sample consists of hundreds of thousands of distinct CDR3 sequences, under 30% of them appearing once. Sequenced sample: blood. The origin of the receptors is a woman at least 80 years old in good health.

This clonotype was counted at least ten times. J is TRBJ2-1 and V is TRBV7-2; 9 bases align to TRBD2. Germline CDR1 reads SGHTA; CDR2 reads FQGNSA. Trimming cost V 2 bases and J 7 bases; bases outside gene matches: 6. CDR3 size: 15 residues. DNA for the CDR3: TGTGCCAGCAGCTTAATGATTAGCGGGGGTAATGAGCAGTTCTTC. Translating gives CASSLMISGGNEQFF.

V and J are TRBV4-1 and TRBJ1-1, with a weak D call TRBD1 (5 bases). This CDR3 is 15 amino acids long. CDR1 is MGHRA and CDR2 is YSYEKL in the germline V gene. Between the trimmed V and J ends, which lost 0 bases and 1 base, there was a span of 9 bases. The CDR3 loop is CASSQDTTANTEAFF. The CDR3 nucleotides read TGCGCCAGCAGCCAAGATACGACAGCGAACACTGAAGCTTTCTTT.

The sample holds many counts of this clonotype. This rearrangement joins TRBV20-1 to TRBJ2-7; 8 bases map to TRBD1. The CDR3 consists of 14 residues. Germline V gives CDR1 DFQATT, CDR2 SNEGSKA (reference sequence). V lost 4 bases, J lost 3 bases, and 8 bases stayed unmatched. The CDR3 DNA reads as TGCAGTGCTACAGGGGGCAGGATGGGCTACGAGCAGTACTTC. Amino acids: CSATGGRMGYEQYF.

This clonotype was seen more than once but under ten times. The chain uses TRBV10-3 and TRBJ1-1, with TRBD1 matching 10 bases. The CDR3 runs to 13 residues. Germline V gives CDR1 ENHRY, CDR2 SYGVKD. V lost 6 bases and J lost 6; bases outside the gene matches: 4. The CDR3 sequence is CAIRGQGMSEAFF. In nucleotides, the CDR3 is TGTGCCATCAGGGGACAGGGGATGTCTGAAGCTTTCTTT.

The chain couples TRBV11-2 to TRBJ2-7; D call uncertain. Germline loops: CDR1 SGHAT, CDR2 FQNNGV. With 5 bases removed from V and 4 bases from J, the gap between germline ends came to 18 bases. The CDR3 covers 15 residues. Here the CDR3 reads CASSETVPGPYEQYV. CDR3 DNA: TGTGCCAGCAGCGAAACAGTGCCGGGCCCTTACGAGCAGTACGTC.

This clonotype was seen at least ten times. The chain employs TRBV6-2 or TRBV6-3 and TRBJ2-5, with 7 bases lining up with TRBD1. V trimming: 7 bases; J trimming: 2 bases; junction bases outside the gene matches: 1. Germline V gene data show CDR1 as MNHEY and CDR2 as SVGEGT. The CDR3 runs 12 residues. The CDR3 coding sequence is TGTGCCAGCAAACAGGGGCAAGAGACCCAGTACTTC. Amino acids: CASKQGQETQYF.

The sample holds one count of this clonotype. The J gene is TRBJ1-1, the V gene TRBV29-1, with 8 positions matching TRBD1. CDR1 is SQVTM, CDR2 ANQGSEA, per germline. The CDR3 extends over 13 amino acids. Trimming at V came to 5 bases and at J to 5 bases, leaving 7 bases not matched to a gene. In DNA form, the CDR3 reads TGCAGCGTTCACAGGGGGAGAGGTACTGAAGCTTTCTTT. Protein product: CSVHRGRGTEAFF.

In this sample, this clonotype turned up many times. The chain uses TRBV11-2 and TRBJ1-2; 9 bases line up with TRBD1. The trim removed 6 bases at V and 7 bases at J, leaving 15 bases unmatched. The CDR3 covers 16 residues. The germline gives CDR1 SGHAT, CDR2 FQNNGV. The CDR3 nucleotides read TGTGCCAGCAGACGAACAGGGGGCGCTCGGAGCGGTGGCTACACCTTC. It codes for CASRRTGGARSGGYTF. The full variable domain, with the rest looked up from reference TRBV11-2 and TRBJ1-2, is EAGVAQSPRYKIIEKRQSVAFWCNPISGHATLYWYQQILGQGPKLLIQFQNNGVVDDSQLPKDRFSAERLKGVDSTLKIQPAKLEDSAVYLCASRRTGGARSGGYTFGSGTRLTVV.

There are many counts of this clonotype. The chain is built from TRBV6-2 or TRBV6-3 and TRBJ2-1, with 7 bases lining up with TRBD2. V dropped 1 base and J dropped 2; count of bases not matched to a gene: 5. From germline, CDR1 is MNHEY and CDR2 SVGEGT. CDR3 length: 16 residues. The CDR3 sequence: CASSYFQRGPYNEQFF. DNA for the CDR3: TGTGCCAGCAGTTACTTCCAGCGGGGCCCCTACAATGAGCAGTTCTTC.

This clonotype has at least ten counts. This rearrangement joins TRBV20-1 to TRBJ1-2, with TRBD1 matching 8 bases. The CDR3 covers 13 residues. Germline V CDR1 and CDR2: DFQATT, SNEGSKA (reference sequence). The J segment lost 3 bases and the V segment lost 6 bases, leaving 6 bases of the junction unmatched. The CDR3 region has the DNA TGCAGTGCACGCGGACAGGGCGACTATGGCTACACCTTC. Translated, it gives CSARGQGDYGYTF.

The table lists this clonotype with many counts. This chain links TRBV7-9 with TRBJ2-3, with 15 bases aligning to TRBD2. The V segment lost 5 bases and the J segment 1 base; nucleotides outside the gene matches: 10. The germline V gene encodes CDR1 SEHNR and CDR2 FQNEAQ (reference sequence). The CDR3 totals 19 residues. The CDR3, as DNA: TGTGCCAGCAGCCTAACCCTGGGACTAGCGGGGGGCCGCACAGATACGCAGTATTTT. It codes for CASSLTLGLAGGRTDTQYF.

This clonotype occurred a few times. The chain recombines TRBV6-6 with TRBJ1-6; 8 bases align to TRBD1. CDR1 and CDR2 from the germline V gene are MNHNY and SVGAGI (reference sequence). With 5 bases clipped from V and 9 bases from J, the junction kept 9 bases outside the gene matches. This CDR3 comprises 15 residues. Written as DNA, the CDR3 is TGTGCCAGCAGTCAAAATCAGGGGGCTCGTTCACCCCTCCACTTT. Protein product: CASSQNQGARSPLHF.

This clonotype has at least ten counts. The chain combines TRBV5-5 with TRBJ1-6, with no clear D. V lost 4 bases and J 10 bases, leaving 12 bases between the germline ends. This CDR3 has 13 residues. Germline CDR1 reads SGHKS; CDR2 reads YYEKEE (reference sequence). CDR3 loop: CASSLESRSPLHF. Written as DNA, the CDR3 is TGTGCCAGCAGCCTGGAGAGTAGGTCACCCCTCCACTTT.

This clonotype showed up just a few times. CDR3 amino acids: CASSQEESNQPQHF. CDR3 nucleotides: TGTGCCAGCAGCCAAGAAGAGAGCAATCAGCCCCAGCATTTT. This chain uses TRBV3-1 with TRBJ1-5; D is ambiguous. This CDR3 comprises 14 residues. Looked up from germline, CDR1 is LGHDT and CDR2 is YNNKEL (reference sequence). V was clipped by 0 bases and J by 1 base, with 4 bases between them.

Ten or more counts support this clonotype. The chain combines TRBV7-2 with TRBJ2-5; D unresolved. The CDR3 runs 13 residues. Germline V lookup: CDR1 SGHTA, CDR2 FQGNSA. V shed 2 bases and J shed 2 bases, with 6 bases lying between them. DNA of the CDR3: TGTGCCAGCAGCTTACAATTACAAGAGACCCAGTACTTC. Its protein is CASSLQLQETQYF.

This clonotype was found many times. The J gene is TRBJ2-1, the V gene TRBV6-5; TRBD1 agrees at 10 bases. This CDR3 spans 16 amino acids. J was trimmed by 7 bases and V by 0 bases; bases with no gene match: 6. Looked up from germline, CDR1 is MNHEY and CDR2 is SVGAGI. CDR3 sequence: CASSYSTTGGQNEQFF. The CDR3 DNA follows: TGTGCCAGCAGTTACTCGACGACAGGGGGCCAGAATGAGCAGTTCTTC.

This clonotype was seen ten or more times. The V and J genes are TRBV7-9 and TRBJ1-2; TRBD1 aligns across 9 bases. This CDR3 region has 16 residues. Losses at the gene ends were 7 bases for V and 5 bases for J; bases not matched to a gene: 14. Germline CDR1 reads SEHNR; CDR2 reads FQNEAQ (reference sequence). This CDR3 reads CASTLPGQGNFYGYTF. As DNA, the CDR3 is TGTGCCAGCACTTTACCGGGACAGGGAAATTTTTATGGCTACACCTTC. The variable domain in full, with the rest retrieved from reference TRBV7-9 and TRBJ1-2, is DTGVSQNPRHKITKRGQNVTFRCDPISEHNRLYWYRQTLGQGPEFLTYFQNEAQLEKSRLLSDRFSAERPKGSFSTLEIQRTEQGDSAMYLCASTLPGQGNFYGYTFGSGTRLTVV.

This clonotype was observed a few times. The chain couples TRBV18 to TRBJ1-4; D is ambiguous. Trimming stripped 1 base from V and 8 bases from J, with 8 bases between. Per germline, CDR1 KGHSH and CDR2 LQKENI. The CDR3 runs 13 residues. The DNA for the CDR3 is TGTGCCAGCTCACCACGGGAGGGAGAAAAACTGTTTTTT. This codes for CASSPREGEKLFF.

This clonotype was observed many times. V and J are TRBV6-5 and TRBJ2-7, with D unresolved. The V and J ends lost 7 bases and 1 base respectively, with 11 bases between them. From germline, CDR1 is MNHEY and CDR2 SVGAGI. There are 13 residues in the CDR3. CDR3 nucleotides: TGTGCCAGCACCGGTACGGGTTCCTACGAGCAGTACTTC. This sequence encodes CASTGTGSYEQYF.